Included here is one T cell receptor beta chain sequence, with context. What it recognizes is unknown. The sample originates from a study of cytomegalovirus exposure and HLA in healthy donors. Findings of the study overall: Among TCR beta chains of equal frequency, HLA-associated ones were more clonally expanded in a later analysis.

With 60 Vbeta and 13 Jbeta primers, the PCR was carried out. Sequencing used immunoSEQ multiplex PCR; TCRdb keeps in-frame clones, though not all of them. The sample includes 100,000 to 150,000 clones. The germline V gene encodes CDR1 SGHAT and CDR2 FQNNGV. The CDR3 sequence is 13 residues long. V gave up 5 bases and J gave up 4 bases, with 11 bases separating them. The material sequenced was PBMCs. This clonotype originated in a man aged 18-30 years in good health and CMV-seronegative. This rearrangement joins TRBV11-2 to TRBJ1-2; no definite D call. Here the CDR3 reads CASSPVGSYGYTF. CDR3 sequence (DNA): TGTGCCAGCAGCCCGGTGGGCAGCTATGGCTACACCTTC.